Below, one T cell receptor (beta chain) is given with its context. CDR1 and CDR2 from the germline V gene are KGHSH and LQKENI. CDR3 length: 13 residues. Trimming removed 5 bases at V and 0 bases at J, with 4 bases between. These data originate in a study of blood T cell repertoires in COVID-19. Study-level information: Samples came from the United States, Italy and Spain, spanning acute and convalescent COVID-19.

This table comes from immunoSEQ multiplex PCR, and its TCRdb copy is limited to in-frame clones, with some not included. In the table there are about 50,000 clones, roughly 85% of which are singletons. This receptor was identified in a human donor in a cohort sampled during active COVID-19. V usage is TRBV18 and J usage is TRBJ2-2; D is unresolved. Sequencing was performed on peripheral blood. The CDR3 DNA is TGTGCCAGCTCATTCGCGAACACCGGGGAGCTGTTTTTT. Translated, it gives CASSFANTGELFF.